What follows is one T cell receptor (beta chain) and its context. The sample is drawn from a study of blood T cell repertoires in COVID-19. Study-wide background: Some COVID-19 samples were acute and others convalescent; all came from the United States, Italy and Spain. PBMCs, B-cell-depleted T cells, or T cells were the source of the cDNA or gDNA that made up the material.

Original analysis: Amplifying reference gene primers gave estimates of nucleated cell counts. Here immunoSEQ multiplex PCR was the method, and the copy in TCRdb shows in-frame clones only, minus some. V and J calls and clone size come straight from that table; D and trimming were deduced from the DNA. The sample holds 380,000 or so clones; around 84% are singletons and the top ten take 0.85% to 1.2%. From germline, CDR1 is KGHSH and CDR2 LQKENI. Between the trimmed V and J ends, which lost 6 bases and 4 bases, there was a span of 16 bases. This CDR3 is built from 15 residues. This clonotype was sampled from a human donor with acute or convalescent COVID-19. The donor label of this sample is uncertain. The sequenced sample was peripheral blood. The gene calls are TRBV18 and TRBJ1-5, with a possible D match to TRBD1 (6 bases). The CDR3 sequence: CASSEQYRDNQPQHF. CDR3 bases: TGTGCCAGCTCCGAACAATACAGGGATAATCAGCCCCAGCATTTT.